This entry lists 29 T cell receptor beta chains sequenced from one sample in a study of chemoradiotherapy in HPV16-positive cancers. Clones were sequenced by immunoSEQ multiplex PCR, and TCRdb holds only the in-frame ones, with some missing. The profile shows 1,200 or so clones, around 86% of them singletons. This material consisted of tumor tissue, taken from a patient who underwent chemoradiotherapy. The source is a human donor with HPV-associated anogenital cancer.

This chain uses TRBV11-1 with TRBJ2-7; the D gene is possibly TRBD2 (7 bases). The CDR3 is made up of 15 amino acids. The germline V and J ends were trimmed by 1 base and 2 bases, with 12 bases remaining between them. Germline assignment: CDR1 SGHAT and CDR2 FQDESV (reference sequence). The CDR3 reads CASSLGPGGAYEQYF. CDR3 DNA: TGTGCCAGCAGCTTAGGACCGGGGGGCGCCTACGAGCAGTACTTC.

The chain has TRBV4-1 and TRBJ1-2; the D gene is possibly TRBD1 (5 bases). Trimming took off 1 base at V and 3 bases at J, with 6 bases between the two ends. The CDR3 spans 13 residues. The germline V gene encodes CDR1 MGHRA and CDR2 YSYEKL. The CDR3 DNA sequence: TGCGCCAGCAGCCAAGGGGGGGACTATGGCTACACCTTC. It yields the protein CASSQGGDYGYTF.

This chain connects TRBV5-4 to TRBJ2-3; possible D gene TRBD2, 6 bases. This CDR3 has 14 amino acids. Germline V gives CDR1 SGHNT, CDR2 YYREEE (reference sequence). V shed 4 bases and J shed 0 bases, with 9 bases lying between them. The CDR3 DNA follows: TGTGCCAGCAGCAGAGGACTAAGCACAGATACGCAGTATTTT. Its protein is CASSRGLSTDTQYF.

The V call is TRBV27, the J call TRBJ2-3; 7 bases map to TRBD2. V shed 6 bases and J 2 bases; nucleotides not matched to a gene: 8. The CDR3 is made up of 15 amino acids. The germline gives CDR1 MNHEY, CDR2 SMNVEV (reference sequence). This CDR3 is CASSPFRGDTDTQYF. The CDR3 DNA is TGTGCCAGCAGCCCATTTCGGGGGGACACAGATACGCAGTATTTT.

The rearrangement links TRBV5-1 to TRBJ2-7; no clear D gene. V was trimmed by 4 bases and J by 2 bases, leaving 7 bases between them. Germline CDR1 and CDR2: SGHRS and YFSETQ. The CDR3 runs to 12 residues. The CDR3 region is CASSPPAYEQYF. For the CDR3, the DNA is TGCGCCAGCAGCCCCCCGGCCTACGAGCAGTACTTC.

This chain joins TRBV6-1 and TRBJ1-3, with TRBD1 matching over 10 bases. The germline CDR1 and CDR2 sequences are MNHNS and SASEGT. This CDR3 has 15 amino acids. The V and J ends lost 6 bases and 3 bases, in that order; junction bases with no gene match: 5. For the CDR3, the DNA is TGTGCCAGCAGAAAGGACAGGGGGGATGGAAACACCATATATTTT. Translation: CASRKDRGDGNTIYF.

A word on this clone: A read error may account for a junction end that differs from germline. The chain links TRBV4-2 to TRBJ2-7; D is ambiguous. The germline CDR1 and CDR2 sequences are LGHNA and YNFKEQ. The CDR3 runs to 13 residues. The CDR3 sequence: CASSQDLATSKGF. CDR3 coding DNA: TGTGCCAGCAGCCAAGATCTTGCTACTTCCAAGGGTTTC.

This chain connects TRBV19 to TRBJ1-5; D is uncertain. Germline CDR1 and CDR2: LNHDA and SQIVND (reference sequence). Trimming took off 3 bases at V and 2 bases at J, with 8 bases between the two ends. The CDR3 extends over 14 amino acids. This CDR3 reads CASSILGGNQPQHF. The CDR3 DNA reads TGTGCCAGTAGTATTCTGGGCGGCAATCAGCCCCAGCATTTT.

The chain recombines TRBV18 with TRBJ1-3, with 7 bases lining up with TRBD1. The CDR3 spans 14 residues. From germline, CDR1 is KGHSH and CDR2 LQKENI. The J segment lost 10 bases and the V segment lost 4 bases, leaving 10 bases of the junction unmatched. Here the CDR3 DNA reads TGTGCCAGCTCACAAGGGACAGTTCAAAATACCATATATTTT. Protein product: CASSQGTVQNTIYF.

The genes are TRBV7-2 and TRBJ2-7; 8 bases are a match to TRBD1. Germline V lookup: CDR1 SGHTA, CDR2 FQGNSA. Trimming at V came to 5 bases and at J to 3 bases, leaving 6 bases not matched to a gene. There are 14 residues in the CDR3. The chain's CDR3 is CASSDRGPLYEQYF. In nucleotides, the CDR3 is TGTGCCAGCAGCGACAGGGGACCCCTCTACGAGCAGTACTTC. Full variable domain (missing parts from reference TRBV7-2 and TRBJ2-7): GAGVSQSPSNKVTEKGKDVELRCDPISGHTALYWYRQSLGQGLEFLIYFQGNSAPDKSGLPSDRFSAERTGGSVSTLTIQRTQQEDSAVYLCASSDRGPLYEQYFGPGTRLTVT.

This clone was detected a few times. This sequence joins TRBV30 and TRBJ1-1, with D maybe TRBD1 (6 bases). CDR1 GTSNPN and CDR2 SVGIG come from the germline V gene (reference sequence). Trimming pared 3 bases from V and 5 bases from J, leaving 19 bases between. This CDR3 comprises 15 residues. CDR3: CAWSLLWDTDTEAFF. For the CDR3, the DNA is TGTGCCTGGAGCCTCCTGTGGGACACGGATACTGAAGCTTTCTTT.

The J gene is TRBJ1-1, the V gene TRBV6-1; 7 nucleotides match TRBD1. The CDR3 runs to 16 residues. Looked up from germline, CDR1 is MNHNS and CDR2 is SASEGT. The junction had 13 bases not matched to a gene; V was cut back by 4 bases and J by 5 bases. CDR3 protein: CASSAFQRAGGTEAFF. CDR3 nucleotide sequence: TGTGCCAGCAGTGCCTTCCAAAGGGCAGGGGGAACTGAAGCTTTCTTT.

J is TRBJ2-7 and V is TRBV21-1; the table's D call, TRBD2, was not checked against the DNA. TRBV21-1 is termed a pseudogene. The CDR3 is 15 amino acids. This CDR3 is CASKGTSGYSYEQYF. DNA for the CDR3: TGTGCCAGCAAAGGAACCAGCGGTTACTCCTACGAGCAGTACTTC.

The sample holds a few counts of this clone. The chain joins TRBV4-1 to TRBJ1-5; TRBD1 is a possible D gene (5 bases). Germline V gene lookup returns CDR1 MGHRA and CDR2 YSYEKL. With 8 bases removed from V and 3 bases from J, the gap between germline ends came to 14 bases. The CDR3 loop spans 14 amino acids. The CDR3 DNA sequence: TGCGCCAGCTCCGATCAGGGTAACAATCAGCCCCAGCATTTT. It is translated as CASSDQGNNQPQHF.

This clone was seen only a few times. The rearrangement links TRBV19 to TRBJ1-5; the match to TRBD1 covers 7 bases. Unmatched junction bases numbered 4, after V lost 5 bases and J lost 0 bases. The V gene's germline CDR1 is LNHDA and CDR2 SQIVND (reference sequence). CDR3 length: 15 residues. DNA for the CDR3: TGTGCCAGTAGTCCTCGACAGGGTAGCAATCAGCCCCAGCATTTT. Protein: CASSPRQGSNQPQHF.

The chain uses TRBV15 and TRBJ1-2; D is ambiguous. Between the trimmed V and J ends, which lost 1 base and 6 bases, there was a span of 15 bases. In germline, CDR1 is LNHNV, CDR2 YYDKDF (reference sequence). CDR3 length equals 15 residues. The CDR3 bases are TGTGCCACCAGCAGAGCCGGGATTCCCTGGAATGGCTACACCTTC. Protein product: CATSRAGIPWNGYTF.

The chain has TRBV11-1 and TRBJ2-3; 9 bases align to TRBD2. CDR1 is SGHAT and CDR2 is FQDESV in the germline V gene (reference sequence). CDR3 length: 17 residues. With 3 bases clipped from V and 2 bases from J, the junction kept 9 bases outside the gene matches. This CDR3 reads CASSLASGILDTDTQYF. The DNA of the CDR3 is TGTGCCAGCAGCTTGGCTAGCGGGATACTAGACACAGATACGCAGTATTTT.

This CDR3 reads CASHGIQGADTEAFF. CDR3 in DNA: TGTGCCAGCCATGGTATACAGGGAGCGGACACTGAAGCTTTCTTT. The chain is built from TRBV5-6 and TRBJ1-1; perhaps TRBD1 as D (6 bases). Germline CDR1 reads SGHDT; CDR2 reads YYEEEE. The CDR3 is 15 residues long. V lost 7 bases and J lost 3, with 19 bases in between.

The rearrangement uses TRBV5-4 and TRBJ1-2, with no clear D. CDR3 length: 16 amino acids. In germline, CDR1 is SGHNT, CDR2 YYREEE (reference sequence). Trimming pared 4 bases from V and 7 bases from J, leaving 23 bases between. For the CDR3, the DNA is TGTGCCAGCAGCCCAGCGGCCGGGGAGAGTGTAGGTGGCTACACCTTC. Its translation is CASSPAAGESVGGYTF.

V usage is TRBV6-1 and J usage is TRBJ1-5; a possible D gene is TRBD1 (6 bases). Germline V gene lookup returns CDR1 MNHNS and CDR2 SASEGT. The germline V and J ends were trimmed by 6 bases and 3 bases, with 15 bases remaining between them. This CDR3 contains 15 residues. CDR3 sequence (DNA): TGTGCCAGCAGCAGGGGTAGGGCGGACAATCAGCCCCAGCATTTT. Its protein product is CASSRGRADNQPQHF.

This clone was seen a handful of times. The chain is built from TRBV6-1 and TRBJ1-5, with 7 positions matching TRBD1. The V segment lost 2 bases and the J segment 5 bases; nucleotides outside the gene matches: 3. From germline, CDR1 is MNHNS and CDR2 SASEGT. There are 14 residues in the CDR3. DNA for the CDR3: TGTGCCAGCAGTGAAACAGGGGAGCATCAGCCCCAGCATTTT. It specifies CASSETGEHQPQHF.

CDR3 loop: CAISSGTGDVEQYF. CDR3 bases: TGTGCCATCAGTTCCGGGACAGGGGATGTCGAGCAGTACTTC. The genes are TRBV10-3 and TRBJ2-7; 10 bases align to TRBD1. The CDR3 is 14 residues long. Germline CDR1 is ENHRY and CDR2 is SYGVKD. V lost 5 bases and J lost 6; bases outside the gene matches: 7.

The chain has TRBV6-5 and TRBJ1-2, with 8 bases identical to TRBD1. Germline V CDR1 and CDR2: MNHEY, SVGAGI. V trimming: 7 bases; J trimming: 1 base; junction bases outside the gene matches: 5. CDR3 length equals 14 residues. The CDR3 is CASTNRGGNYGYTF. CDR3 sequence (DNA): TGTGCCAGCACGAACAGGGGGGGTAACTATGGCTACACCTTC.

This chain links TRBV11-2 with TRBJ2-1; D is unresolved. The CDR3 is made up of 15 amino acids. With 4 bases removed from V and 0 bases from J, the gap between germline ends came to 10 bases. Germline CDR1 SGHAT, CDR2 FQNNGV. CDR3 protein: CASSSPVGSYNEQFF. CDR3 in DNA: TGTGCCAGCAGCTCCCCAGTGGGCTCCTACAATGAGCAGTTCTTC.

The CDR3 is CASSFAGGDSQETQYF. DNA for the CDR3: TGTGCCAGCAGTTTCGCAGGGGGCGATTCCCAAGAGACCCAGTACTTC. The V gene is TRBV28, the J gene TRBJ2-5, with 8 nucleotides matching TRBD1. In germline, CDR1 is MDHEN, CDR2 SYDVKM. With V trimmed by 3 bases and J by 1 base, 7 bases remained unmatched. The CDR3 length is 16 residues. The entire variable domain, with the rest obtained from reference TRBV28 and TRBJ2-5, is as follows: DVKVTQSSRYLVKRTGEKVFLECVQDMDHENMFWYRQDPGLGLRLIYFSYDVKMKEKGDIPEGYSVSREKKERFSLILESASTNQTSMYLCASSFAGGDSQETQYFGPGTRLLVL.

This clone was recorded only once. The genes are TRBV5-5 and TRBJ2-7, with 16 bases matching TRBD2. CDR1 and CDR2 (germline): SGHKS, YYEKEE (reference sequence). Unmatched junction bases numbered 3, after V lost 4 bases and J lost 2 bases. This CDR3 is 16 amino acids long. In DNA form, the CDR3 reads TGTGCCAGCAGCCCGGGACTAGCGGGAGGGACCTACGAGCAGTACTTC. As protein: CASSPGLAGGTYEQYF.

The chain combines TRBV6-5 with TRBJ1-2; possible D gene TRBD1, 5 bases. V was pared by 6 bases and J by 2 bases, with 13 bases between. The CDR3 is 14 amino acids. Germline V lookup: CDR1 MNHEY, CDR2 SVGAGI. The CDR3 DNA reads as TGTGCCAGCAGACCACTCGGGGGGAACTATGGCTACACCTTC. It codes for CASRPLGGNYGYTF.

In this sample, this clone turned up a few times. The J gene is TRBJ1-5, the V gene TRBV7-9, with D possibly TRBD1 on 5 matching bases. The germline CDR1 and CDR2 sequences are SEHNR and FQNEAQ (reference sequence). The CDR3 consists of 14 residues. V was trimmed by 5 bases and J by 7 bases, leaving 15 bases between them. The CDR3 nucleotides read TGTGCCAGCAGCCTCGACAGCTTAGGGCAGCCCCAGCATTTT. The encoded protein is CASSLDSLGQPQHF.

This rearrangement joins TRBV4-3 to TRBJ2-5; D is undetermined. The V end lost 4 bases, the J end lost 5 bases, and 8 bases lay between the germline ends. CDR1 and CDR2 (germline): LGHNA, YSLEER. The CDR3 has 12 amino acids. The CDR3 bases are TGCGCCAGCAGCCGAGGTGGGGAGACCCAGTACTTC. This gives the protein CASSRGGETQYF.